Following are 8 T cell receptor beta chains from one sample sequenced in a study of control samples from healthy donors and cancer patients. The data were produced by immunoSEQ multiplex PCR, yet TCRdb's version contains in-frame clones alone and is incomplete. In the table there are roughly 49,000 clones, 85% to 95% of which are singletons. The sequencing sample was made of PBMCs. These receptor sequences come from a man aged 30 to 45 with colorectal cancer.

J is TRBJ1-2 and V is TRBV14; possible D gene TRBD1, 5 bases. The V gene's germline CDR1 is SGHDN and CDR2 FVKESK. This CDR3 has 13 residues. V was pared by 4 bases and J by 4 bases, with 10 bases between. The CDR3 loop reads CASSRLGAYGYTF. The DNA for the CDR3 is TGTGCCAGCAGCCGTTTAGGGGCCTATGGCTACACCTTC.

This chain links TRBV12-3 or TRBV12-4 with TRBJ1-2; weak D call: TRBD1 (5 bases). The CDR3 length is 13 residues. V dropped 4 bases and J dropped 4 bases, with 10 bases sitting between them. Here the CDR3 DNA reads TGTGCCAGCAGTTCCCAGGGTAGCTATGGCTACACCTTC. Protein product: CASSSQGSYGYTF.

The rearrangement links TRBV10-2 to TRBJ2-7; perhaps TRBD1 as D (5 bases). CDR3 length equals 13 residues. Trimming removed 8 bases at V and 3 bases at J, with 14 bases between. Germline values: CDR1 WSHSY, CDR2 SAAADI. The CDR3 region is CASGSGYGYEQYF. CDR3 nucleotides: TGCGCCAGCGGGTCAGGGTACGGCTACGAGCAGTACTTC.

As DNA, the CDR3 is TGTGCCAGCAGCCCCTTCCGGACAGTAACAACTAATGAAAAACTGTTTTTT. Translated: CASSPFRTVTTNEKLFF. V usage is TRBV7-6 and J usage is TRBJ1-4; the D gene is possibly TRBD1 (6 bases). The germline V gene has CDR1 SGHVS and CDR2 FNYEAQ. Trimming cost V 5 bases and J 0 bases, with 16 bases left between them. This CDR3 comprises 17 residues. Full variable domain (remainder filled in from reference TRBV7-6 and TRBJ1-4): GAGVSQSPRYKVTKRGQDVALRCDPISGHVSLYWYRQALGQGPEFLTYFNYEAQQDKSGLPNDRFSAERPEGSISTLTIQRTEQRDSAMYRCASSPFRTVTTNEKLFFGSGTQLSVL.

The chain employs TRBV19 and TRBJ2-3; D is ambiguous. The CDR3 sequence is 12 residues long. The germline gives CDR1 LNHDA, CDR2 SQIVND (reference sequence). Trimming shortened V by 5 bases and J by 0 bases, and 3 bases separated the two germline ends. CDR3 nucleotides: TGTGCCAGTAGTCCTAGCACAGATACGCAGTATTTT. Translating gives CASSPSTDTQYF.

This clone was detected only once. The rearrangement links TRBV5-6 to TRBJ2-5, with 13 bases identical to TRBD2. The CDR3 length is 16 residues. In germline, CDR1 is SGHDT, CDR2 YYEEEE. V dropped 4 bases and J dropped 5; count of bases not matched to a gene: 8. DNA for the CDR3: TGTGCCAGCAGCCGCATCACTAGCGGGGGGGCCGAGACCCAGTACTTC. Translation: CASSRITSGGAETQYF.

In DNA form, the CDR3 reads TGTGCCAGCAGCTCAGACAGGTTCCTTAATTCACCCCTCCACTTT. This codes for CASSSDRFLNSPLHF. The chain uses TRBV6-5 and TRBJ1-6; D may be TRBD1 (6 bases). Trimming shortened V by 6 bases and J by 6 bases, and 15 bases separated the two germline ends. The CDR3 length is 15 residues. The V gene's germline CDR1 is MNHEY and CDR2 SVGAGI.

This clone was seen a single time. The CDR3 sequence is CASGTGTVGELFF. CDR3 DNA sequence: TGCGCCAGCGGAACCGGGACCGTCGGGGAGCTGTTTTTT. V is TRBV5-1 and J is TRBJ2-2; the D call may be TRBD1 or TRBD2 (5 bases each). The germline gives CDR1 SGHRS, CDR2 YFSETQ. The V and J ends lost 7 bases and 7 bases respectively, with 14 bases between them. The CDR3 is 13 residues long.